Following are 23 T cell receptor beta chains from one sample sequenced in a study of T cells after yellow fever vaccination. One entry per CDR3 protein results from TCRdb running MiXCR on the 5' RACE reads. The data show 280,000 or so distinct CDR3 sequences, approximately 8% seen once. This sample comprised CD4+ T cells sorted from PBMCs, obtained 5 days after the yellow fever booster vaccination. These receptors came from a man aged 18 to 30 who received the YFV17D yellow fever vaccine.

In this sample, this clonotype turned up many times. The chain recombines TRBV4-2 with TRBJ2-7; D unclear. This CDR3 comprises 14 residues. CDR1 is LGHNA and CDR2 is YNFKEQ in the germline V gene. Trimming stripped 0 bases from V and 5 bases from J, with 11 bases between. The CDR3 reads CASSQEWSVDEQYF. CDR3 nucleotide sequence: TGTGCCAGCAGCCAAGAATGGTCCGTCGACGAGCAGTACTTC.

The V and J genes are TRBV7-9 and TRBJ2-1; 11 bases match TRBD2. CDR3 length: 16 residues. Germline loops: CDR1 SEHNR, CDR2 FQNEAQ (reference sequence). The junction had 2 bases not matched to a gene; V was cut back by 0 bases and J by 4 bases. CDR3 residues: CASSLALAGVYNEQFF. CDR3 coding DNA: TGTGCCAGCAGCTTAGCACTAGCGGGGGTATACAATGAGCAGTTCTTC.

This sequence joins TRBV20-1 and TRBJ2-7, with 8 bases fitting TRBD1. This CDR3 is 12 amino acids long. The germline gives CDR1 DFQATT, CDR2 SNEGSKA (reference sequence). V was pared by 3 bases and J by 7 bases, with 5 bases of the junction left unmatched. The CDR3 is CSARRTGREQYF. As DNA, the CDR3 is TGCAGTGCTAGGCGGACAGGGAGAGAGCAGTACTTC.

This clonotype was detected a few times. This sequence joins TRBV7-2 and TRBJ2-7; D uncertain. The CDR3 consists of 13 residues. Germline-derived CDR1 and CDR2 are SGHTA and FQGNSA. With 0 bases removed from V and 7 bases from J, the gap between germline ends came to 10 bases. CDR3 DNA sequence: TGTGCCAGCAGCTTAGCGTTGGAACGGGAGCAGTACTTC. Residues: CASSLALEREQYF.

The chain employs TRBV5-1 and TRBJ2-3, with 12 bases identical to TRBD2. J was trimmed by 1 base and V by 3 bases; bases with no gene match: 9. The CDR3 loop spans 18 amino acids. The germline CDR1 and CDR2 sequences are SGHRS and YFSETQ. CDR3 DNA: TGCGCCAGCAGCTACCGACTAGCGGGGGCCCGGGGCACAGATACGCAGTATTTT. The encoded protein is CASSYRLAGARGTDTQYF. The full variable domain, with the rest looked up from reference TRBV5-1 and TRBJ2-3, is KAGVTQTPRYLIKTRGQQVTLSCSPISGHRSVSWYQQTPGQGLQFLFEYFSETQRNKGNFPGRFSGRQFSNSRSEMNVSTLELGDSALYLCASSYRLAGARGTDTQYFGPGTRLTVL.

The chain recombines TRBV3-1 with TRBJ2-5, with D perhaps TRBD1 or TRBD2 (6 bases each). Germline V CDR1 and CDR2: LGHDT, YNNKEL (reference sequence). The CDR3 covers 15 residues. V was cut by 4 bases and J by 6 bases, with 18 bases left in between. CDR3 bases: TGTGCCAGCAGCCGGGAATGGGGGGCTGAGAAGACCCAGTACTTC. This encodes CASSREWGAEKTQYF.

This clonotype was picked up a small number of times. The chain combines TRBV6-5 with TRBJ2-6; no clear D gene. The germline V gene encodes CDR1 MNHEY and CDR2 SVGAGI. The CDR3 consists of 15 residues. Trimming removed 6 bases from V and 4 bases from J, with 13 bases in between. The CDR3 sequence is CASRPLALGANVLTF. DNA of the CDR3: TGTGCCAGCAGGCCCTTAGCTTTGGGGGCCAACGTCCTGACTTTC.

This clonotype was seen more than once but under ten times. The chain has TRBV19 and TRBJ1-4; D is unresolved. CDR1 is LNHDA and CDR2 is SQIVND in the germline V gene (reference sequence). Trimming left V 3 bases short and J 8 bases short, with 7 bases between. The CDR3 is 12 amino acids. CDR3 region: CASSIVGEKLFF. CDR3 DNA sequence: TGTGCCAGTAGTATCGTGGGAGAAAAACTGTTTTTT.

The chain uses TRBV5-1 and TRBJ1-3; 7 bases agree with TRBD1. Trimming at V came to 7 bases and at J to 4 bases, leaving 5 bases not matched to a gene. The CDR3 spans 13 residues. Germline-derived CDR1 and CDR2 are SGHRS and YFSETQ. The CDR3 DNA reads as TGCGCCAGCCGAGGGGGCCTCGGAAACACCATATATTTT. Translating it yields CASRGGLGNTIYF.

This clonotype was observed many times. The chain combines TRBV7-9 with TRBJ1-2; D might be TRBD1 (5 bases). Germline V CDR1 and CDR2: SEHNR, FQNEAQ (reference sequence). The CDR3 extends over 14 amino acids. V was clipped by 1 base and J by 5 bases, with 11 bases between them. In DNA, the CDR3 is TGTGCCAGCAGCTTAGTTGGGACGGCGTATGGCTACACCTTC. Residues: CASSLVGTAYGYTF.

This clonotype occurred a few times. The V gene is TRBV30, the J gene TRBJ2-7, with D perhaps TRBD1 (5 bases). The germline V gene has CDR1 GTSNPN and CDR2 SVGIG (reference sequence). V lost 0 bases and J 4 bases, leaving 13 bases between the germline ends. The CDR3 totals 14 residues. CDR3 nucleotides: TGTGCCTGGAGTGTATTAGTCTCAGGGTACGAGCAGTACTTC. This encodes CAWSVLVSGYEQYF.

The chain couples TRBV27 to TRBJ1-2; 9 bases fit TRBD1. The length of the CDR3 is 16 residues. Trimming at V came to 5 bases and at J to 7 bases, leaving 14 bases not matched to a gene. Germline CDR1 MNHEY, CDR2 SMNVEV (reference sequence). CDR3 sequence (DNA): TGTGCCAGCAGTATACCTTACAGGGGGCGTCATCTTGGCTACACCTTC. Translating it yields CASSIPYRGRHLGYTF.

V usage is TRBV7-9 and J usage is TRBJ2-1; D might be TRBD1 or TRBD2, each matching 7 bases. The CDR3 runs 14 residues. Trimming left V 5 bases short and J 7 bases short, with 15 bases between. From germline, CDR1 is SEHNR and CDR2 FQNEAQ (reference sequence). CDR3 sequence reads: CASSPTGEGNEQFF. CDR3 coding DNA: TGTGCCAGCAGCCCCACAGGGGAGGGGAATGAGCAGTTCTTC.

There are a few counts of this clonotype. The chain is built from TRBV4-2 and TRBJ2-7; D ambiguous. Germline lookup yields CDR1 LGHNA and CDR2 YNFKEQ. The CDR3 consists of 11 residues. Trimming took off 6 bases at V and 3 bases at J, with 6 bases between the two ends. The chain's CDR3 is CASRGNYEQYF. Here the CDR3 DNA reads TGTGCCAGCAGGGGAAACTACGAGCAGTACTTC.

This clonotype was found a few times. The chain links TRBV24-1 to TRBJ2-1; no reliable D call. This CDR3 contains 12 residues. V shed 0 bases and J shed 9 bases, with 5 bases lying between them. Germline V lookup: CDR1 KGHDR, CDR2 SFDVKD. CDR3 nucleotide sequence: TGTGCCACCAGTGATTTGGACGGTGAGCAGTTCTTC. It codes for CATSDLDGEQFF.

This clonotype was recorded many times. The chain combines TRBV6-1 with TRBJ1-5, with TRBD1 matching 8 bases. CDR1 is MNHNS, CDR2 SASEGT, per germline. V was pared by 3 bases and J by 3 bases, with 7 bases of the junction left unmatched. This CDR3 spans 16 amino acids. CDR3 sequence reads: CASSDPGQGANQPQHF. CDR3 bases: TGTGCCAGCAGTGACCCCGGGCAGGGGGCCAATCAGCCCCAGCATTTT.

The table lists this clonotype with many counts. This sequence joins TRBV29-1 and TRBJ1-1; 9 nucleotides line up with TRBD1. J gave up 3 bases and V 7 bases, and 3 bases lay outside the gene matches. The CDR3 extends over 12 amino acids. Germline V CDR1 and CDR2: SQVTM, ANQGSEA. The CDR3 DNA follows: TGCAGCGCTCGACAGGGGGACACTGAAGCTTTCTTT. Amino acids: CSARQGDTEAFF.

V gene TRBV19 combines with J gene TRBJ1-5; TRBD1 is a possible D gene (6 bases). Per germline, CDR1 LNHDA and CDR2 SQIVND (reference sequence). This CDR3 contains 16 residues. V was cut by 0 bases and J by 5 bases, with 14 bases left in between. This CDR3 is CASSIDHGDTYQPQHF. CDR3 in DNA: TGTGCCAGTAGTATAGATCATGGGGACACCTATCAGCCCCAGCATTTT.

V and J are TRBV4-3 and TRBJ2-7; D perhaps matches TRBD2 (5 bases). CDR1 and CDR2 from the germline V gene are LGHNA and YSLEER. CDR3 size: 16 residues. V was shortened by 3 bases and J by 1 base, with 16 bases between the two germline ends. CDR3 in amino acids: CASSHSEREGSYEQYV. In DNA, the CDR3 is TGCGCCAGCAGCCATTCAGAGAGGGAAGGTTCCTACGAGCAGTACGTC.

This clonotype was counted a few times. The chain carries TRBV6-5 and TRBJ1-2; 8 bases match TRBD1. Germline CDR1 MNHEY, CDR2 SVGAGI. The CDR3 consists of 17 residues. The ends lost 0 bases at V and 5 bases at J; junction bases unmatched: 11. DNA of the CDR3: TGTGCCAGCAGTTACTCTTTGGGGCAGGGGGCAGGTTATGGCTACACCTTC. Translating it yields CASSYSLGQGAGYGYTF.

This chain connects TRBV20-1 to TRBJ1-5; possibly TRBD1 for D (5 bases). CDR3 length: 15 residues. CDR1 is DFQATT, CDR2 SNEGSKA, per germline (reference sequence). Trimming left V 0 bases short and J 2 bases short, with 11 bases between. In DNA, the CDR3 is TGCAGTGCTAGAGATCCCGGCAGGGGCAATCAGCCCCAGCATTTT. Translated: CSARDPGRGNQPQHF.

This clonotype was observed many times. This chain uses TRBV5-1 with TRBJ1-6; D is ambiguous. CDR1 is SGHRS and CDR2 is YFSETQ in the germline V gene. The CDR3 consists of 16 residues. V was pared by 1 base and J by 7 bases, with 15 bases between. This CDR3 reads CASSLLTGATNSPLHF. CDR3 in DNA: TGCGCCAGCAGCTTGCTTACGGGAGCCACCAATTCACCCCTCCACTTT.

The sample holds a few counts of this clonotype. This chain uses TRBV6-1 with TRBJ2-5; 7 nucleotides line up with TRBD1. Germline assignment: CDR1 MNHNS and CDR2 SASEGT. V trimming: 2 bases; J trimming: 3 bases; junction bases outside the gene matches: 3. This CDR3 comprises 14 residues. The chain's CDR3 is CASSEWTGKETQYF. The CDR3, as DNA: TGTGCCAGCAGTGAATGGACAGGCAAAGAGACCCAGTACTTC.